Included here is one T cell receptor (beta chain) sequence, with context. These data originate in a study of T cell repertoires in aging, cancer and after chemotherapy. A mixed TRB-A/B primer pool amplified rearranged TRB by multiplex touch-down PCR. TCRdb recomputed calls from the multiplex PCR reads with MiXCR, one row per CDR3 protein. This table holds about 13,000 distinct CDR3 sequences, about 40% found once. The CDR3 totals 13 residues. V lost 2 bases, J lost 4 bases, and 9 bases lay in between. Germline loops: CDR1 SGHDT, CDR2 YYEEEE. TCR beta rearrangements were amplified from peripheral blood genomic DNA.

This sequence joins TRBV5-6 and TRBJ2-5, with D possibly matching TRBD2 (5 bases). The clonotype was recovered from a human donor in good health. The donor label of this sample is uncertain. Sequences were obtained from blood. The CDR3: CASSFDRGETQYF. CDR3 bases: TGTGCCAGCAGCTTTGACCGGGGAGAGACCCAGTACTTC.